Listed below are T cell receptor beta chains from one sample, sequenced in a study of blood T cell repertoires in COVID-19. TCRdb keeps only in-frame clones here, not all; method: immunoSEQ multiplex PCR. The sample contains 120,000 to 150,000 clones, about 87% of which appear only once. The sequenced material came from peripheral blood. All receptors derive from a man between 50 and 59 years old who had recovered from COVID-19. CDR3s include the opening cysteine and the closing phenylalanine or tryptophan. D genes are given only for firm matches. Clone size is shown for a subset of rows, as once, few, many or a class of expanded clone.

NA | TRBD1 | TRBJ1-1 | TRBV6-5 | 14 | TGTGCCAGCAGAGAGGACAGGGGCAACACTGAAGCTTTCTTT | CASREDRGNTEAFF
NA | TRBD1 | TRBJ2-5 | TRBV12-3/TRBV12-4 | 13 | TGTGCCAGCAGTTTGGGGACAGAACAGACCCAGTACTTC | CASSLGTEQTQYF
NA | TRBD1 | TRBJ2-1 | TRBV19 | 15 | TGTGCCAGTAGTATAAGGGACAGGGGGCGGGATGAGCAGTTCTTC | CASSIRDRGRDEQFF
NA | NA | TRBJ1-2 | TRBV3-1/TRBV3-2 | 14 | TGTGCCAGCAGCCCCCTTTCGTGGGGGCTTGGCTACACCTTC | CASSPLSWGLGYTF
NA | NA | TRBJ1-6 | TRBV11-2 | 14 | TGTGCCAGCAGCCCGAGCTCCTATAATTCACCCCTCCACTTT | CASSPSSYNSPLHF
NA | NA | TRBJ1-5 | TRBV11-2 | 14 | TGTGCCAGCAGTCCAACAGGGTCGCATCAGCCCCAGCATTTT | CASSPTGSHQPQHF
NA | NA | TRBJ2-3 | TRBV21-1 | 19 | TGTGCCAGCAGCAAAGTGAGGACTAGCGGGGGGGACGAGACAGATACGCAGTATTTT | CASSKVRTSGGDETDTQYF
NA | TRBD1 | TRBJ2-3 | TRBV12-3/TRBV12-4 | 13 | TGTGCCAGCACCTTGACAGGGGCAGATACGCAGTATTTT | CASTLTGADTQYF
NA | NA | TRBJ1-1 | TRBV3-1/TRBV3-2 | 14 | TGTGCCAGCAGCCAAGGACAGGCGAACACTGAAGCTTTCTTT | CASSQGQANTEAFF
NA | NA | TRBJ1-3 | TRBV7-6 | 16 | TGTGCCAGCACATTCGCGACAGGACCCTCTGGAAACACCATATATTTT | CASTFATGPSGNTIYF
NA | TRBD1 | TRBJ2-2 | TRBV7-2 | 16 | TGTGCCAGCAGCTCGCCGACAGGGGTAAACACCGGGGAGCTGTTTTTT | CASSSPTGVNTGELFF
NA | TRBD1 | TRBJ1-5 | TRBV7-2 | 18 | TGTGCCAGCAGCTTAGTGGGGACAGGGGGCGCGGGCAATCAGCCCCAGCATTTT | CASSLVGTGGAGNQPQHF
NA | TRBD1 | TRBJ1-3 | TRBV11-2 | 15 | TGTGCCAGCAGCTTACGACAGGGGTATGGAAACACCATATATTTT | CASSLRQGYGNTIYF
NA | TRBD2 | TRBJ2-3 | TRBV18 | 14 | TGTGCCAGCTCATACCTAGCGGGGGGAGATACGCAGTATTTT | CASSYLAGGDTQYF
NA | TRBD2 | TRBJ2-1 | TRBV19 | 15 | TGTGCCAGTAGGACCCGCCGGACTAGCGGGAATGAGCAGTTCTTC | CASRTRRTSGNEQFF
NA | NA | TRBJ2-1 | TRBV4-3 | 15 | TGCGCCAGCAGCCAAGGAATGGCAGGTAACAATGAGCAGTTCTTC | CASSQGMAGNNEQFF
once | NA | TRBJ1-3 | TRBV30 | 17 | TGTGCCTGGAGTCTACACAGGCAGACTCCCTCTGGAAACACCATATATTTT | CAWSLHRQTPSGNTIYF
NA | NA | TRBJ1-6 | TRBV11-2 | 15 | TGTGCCAGCAGCCCCCGGGGAATTAATAATTCACCCCTCCACTTT | CASSPRGINNSPLHF
NA | TRBD1 | TRBJ1-3 | TRBV11-2 | 17 | TGTGCCAGCAGCTTCCAAGGGGGACAGTCGGGGGGAAACACCATATATTTT | CASSFQGGQSGGNTIYF
NA | TRBD2 | TRBJ2-4 | TRBV2 | 18 | TGTGCCAGCAGGATCACTAGCGGGGGGGCCGCGACCAAAAACATTCAGTACTTC | CASRITSGGAATKNIQYF
NA | NA | TRBJ1-2 | TRBV6-2/TRBV6-3 | 16 | TGTGCCAGCAGCCCTAATCGACCAAGCCTAGGCTATGGCTACACCTTC | CASSPNRPSLGYGYTF
NA | NA | TRBJ2-3 | TRBV4-3 | 14 | TGCGCCAGCAGCCAAGATCGGAGCACAGATACGCAGTATTTT | CASSQDRSTDTQYF
NA | NA | TRBJ1-1 | TRBV27 | 13 | TGTGCCAGCAGTTACCTGGGCAGCCCTAAAGCTTTCTTT | CASSYLGSPKAFF
NA | TRBD2 | TRBJ2-3 | TRBV5-4 | 15 | TGTGCCAGCAGTGGGTTGCGGGGGGGCACAGATACGCAGTATTTT | CASSGLRGGTDTQYF
NA | NA | TRBJ1-2 | TRBV12-3/TRBV12-4 | 11 | TGTGCGACTGGTCTCAACTATGGCTACACCTTC | CATGLNYGYTF
NA | NA | TRBJ1-1 | TRBV27 | 16 | TGTGCCAGCACCTGGGGGCCATACTCCTCTAACACTGAAGCTTTCTTT | CASTWGPYSSNTEAFF
NA | NA | TRBJ1-1 | TRBV4-3 | 13 | TGCGCCAGCAGCCAAGAACGCACAGAGGAAGCTTTCTTT | CASSQERTEEAFF
NA | NA | TRBJ2-7 | TRBV7-2 | 15 | TGTGCCAGCAGCTTAGGGGGGACATTCTCCTACGAGCAGTACTTC | CASSLGGTFSYEQYF
NA | TRBD1 | TRBJ2-5 | TRBV5-4 | 13 | TGTGCCAGCAGTAGGGACAGTGAAGAGACCCAGTACTTC | CASSRDSEETQYF
NA | TRBD1 | TRBJ2-7 | TRBV11-2 | 15 | TGTGCCAGCAGCTTCGACAGGGGCTTTTCCTACGAGCAGTACTTC | CASSFDRGFSYEQYF